The 2 T cell receptor beta chains presented below share a single source sample, sequenced in a study of cytomegalovirus exposure and HLA in healthy donors (dated by TCRdb to 2015 to 2018). The library came from the immunoSEQ multiplex PCR assay. The multiplex PCR relied on a mix of 60 forward primers for TCR Vbeta segments and 13 reverse primers for TCR Jbeta segments. The table comes from immuneACCESS by way of TCRdb, which keeps in-frame sequences with V and J called. Part of the clones is missing from these tables; in studies checked, under half for an unresolved V gene and the rest for unknown reasons. The sample profile shows 150,000 to 200,000 clones; more than 75% of them were found once. Of the sample, 13% to 15% falls within the top ten clones. Specimen: PBMCs. These receptors all stem from a woman under 40 in good health and CMV-seropositive.

This chain joins TRBV23-1 and TRBJ2-5; perhaps TRBD2 as D (5 bases). TRBV23-1 is an ORF; its function is uncertain. The CDR3 sequence is 12 residues long. V gave up 4 bases and J gave up 5 bases, with 8 bases separating them. CDR3 nucleotide sequence: TGCGCCAGCAGTCGAGTAGCGGAGACCCAGTACTTC. Amino acids: CASSRVAETQYF.

J is TRBJ2-3 and V is TRBV9; 9 nucleotides line up with TRBD2. The CDR3 totals 15 residues. The V gene end was trimmed by 1 base and the J gene end by 3 bases; junction bases not matched to a gene: 3. The V gene's germline CDR1 is SGDLS and CDR2 YYNGEE. The DNA for the CDR3 is TGTGCCAGCAGCGTACGCCTAGCGGGGACAGATACGCAGTATTTT. Translated, it gives CASSVRLAGTDTQYF.